This entry features one T cell receptor (beta chain) sequence. There is no known antigen for this receptor. No clone much larger than this one lies a single base away; base qualities are absent. The record originates from a study of CD8+CD57+ T cells in acquired aplastic anemia (dated by TCRdb to 2016 to 2019). Background on the whole study: On average, sorted CD4+ and CD8+ cells yielded around 3.5 ug of extracted DNA, with a range of roughly 0.19 to 27.4 ug. A CD8+CD57+ expansion meant a frequency higher than the mean frequency seen in healthy subjects.

The junction carries 7 bases between V and J, which are trimmed by 1 base and 1 base respectively. Inclusive of the bounding cysteine and phenylalanine, the CDR3 is 14 residues long. The retained sequence is limited to the CDR3, 42 bases, with the frame set at the first base. The germline V gene provides CDR1 LGHNA and CDR2 YSLEER. Genomic DNA was used as template for profiling of TCR beta VDJ combinations and CDR3 sequences. An Illumina HiSeq 2000 was used for TCR repertoire sequencing. Turning to the authors' computational methods: TRBV/TRBJ rearrangement plots, CDR3 size and DJ length profiles, and Simpson's diversity index were used to assess repertoires. The most abundant DNA sequence in the deep sequencing data was defined as the immunodominant clone. CDR3 amino acid sequences were screened for sharing across subjects and were compared with published repertoires and the VDJdb database. TCRdb applied fastp at Q25 and MiXCR to the public reads, then kept only in-frame beta chains. Every CDR3 protein is listed once, alongside the most common genes and DNA of its rows. These V and J calls are TCRdb output, not the study's own analysis. In all, the sample holds 120,000 or so distinct CDR3 sequences, and almost 40% of those were seen once. Of the sample, more than 2.5% is held by the ten largest clones.

Expansion of CD8+CD57+ cells had been shown by flow cytometry in the patients chosen for sequencing. Severe acquired aplastic anemia was diagnosed in all patients according to International Study of Aplastic Anemia and Agranulocytosis and Camitta criteria. No patient had received any therapy when blood was sampled. TCR repertoires of sorted CD4+ and CD8+ blood T cells from severe aplastic anemia patients and healthy subjects were deep-sequenced in the study. In the USA, patient enrollment took place under clinicaltrials.gov protocols 00001620, 01623167, 00001397, 00071045, 00081523 and 00961064. Ficoll-Paque density gradient centrifugation was used to isolate peripheral blood mononuclear cells. Before DNA extraction, CD4+ and CD8+ T cells were sorted with FACS or magnetic beads. What the authors observed across the whole study: Nearly 30 CD8+ CDR3 sequences were found in both patients and controls but appeared to be highly expressed in patients and within the immunodominant clones of the patients. CD8+ Simpson's diversity did not differ significantly between patients and healthy controls (P=0.060).

This TCR derives from a human donor with aplastic anemia. The sequencing input was sorted CD4+, CD8+, or CD8+CD57+ T cells (not recorded which) from PBMCs. The rearrangement joined TRBV4-3 to TRBJ1-1, and possibly TRBD1, on 5 matching bases. The CDR3 here reads CASSQAGGNTEAFF. The nucleotide sequence is TGCGCCAGCAGCCAAGCTGGGGGGAACACTGAAGCTTTCTTT.